This entry lists 18 T cell receptor beta chains sequenced from one sample in a study of response to subunit inactivated influenza vaccine. MiXCR was run by TCRdb on the RT-PCR reads, yielding one entry per CDR3 protein. This sample has about 780,000 distinct CDR3 sequences, with 15% to 20% found just once. The sequenced sample was PBMCs from blood, obtained 5 days after vaccination. All receptors come from a man aged 45-65 years who received an inactivated influenza vaccine.

The chain joins TRBV7-2 to TRBJ1-1, with TRBD1 identical over 7 bases. The CDR3 extends over 15 amino acids. The germline V gene encodes CDR1 SGHTA and CDR2 FQGNSA. V lost 3 bases and J lost 1; bases outside the gene matches: 5. The CDR3 nucleotides read TGTGCCAGCAGCTTGACAGGGCTCAGGAACACTGAAGCTTTCTTT. The encoded protein is CASSLTGLRNTEAFF.

J is TRBJ1-1 and V is TRBV12-3 or TRBV12-4, with 8 bases matching TRBD1. The CDR3 consists of 15 residues. The V and J ends lost 3 bases and 2 bases, in that order; junction bases with no gene match: 5. CDR3 loop: CASSFLGQANTEAFF. The CDR3 DNA reads TGTGCCAGCAGTTTCCTGGGACAGGCAAACACTGAAGCTTTCTTT.

This clonotype was recorded a few times. This chain uses TRBV5-5 with TRBJ1-2; TRBD1 might be the D (6 bases). The V and J ends lost 0 bases and 6 bases respectively, with 9 bases between them. This CDR3 has 13 residues. CDR1 and CDR2 (germline): SGHKS, YYEKEE (reference sequence). The CDR3 DNA reads TGTGCCAGCAGCTTGGCCGACAGGAATGGCTACACCTTC. This translates into CASSLADRNGYTF.

CDR3 coding DNA: TGCAGTGCTAGCGGGAGTACAGATGAGCAGTTCTTC. Its translation: CSASGSTDEQFF. V and J are TRBV20-1 and TRBJ2-1, with a possible D match to TRBD2 (6 bases). The CDR3 extends over 12 amino acids. CDR1 is DFQATT, CDR2 SNEGSKA, per germline (reference sequence). The V gene lost 3 bases and the J gene lost 8 bases, with 11 bases spanning the gap.

This clonotype has a handful of counts. One junction end disagrees with the germline gene, perhaps due to a read error. The chain combines TRBV7-9 with TRBJ2-3, with 13 bases identical to TRBD2. The CDR3 totals 12 residues. Per germline, CDR1 SEHNR and CDR2 FQNEAQ (reference sequence). The CDR3 loop is CASSLGGLAGPF. The CDR3 DNA sequence: TGTGCCAGCAGTCTAGGGGGACTAGCGGGACCATTC.

The V gene is TRBV2, the J gene TRBJ2-1; perhaps TRBD1 as D (6 bases). Between the trimmed V and J ends, which lost 9 bases and 7 bases, there was a span of 19 bases. This CDR3 region has 14 residues. Germline V gene data show CDR1 as SNHLY and CDR2 as FYNNEI. The CDR3 DNA reads as TGTGCCAGGGGGAGTGTGGACAGAAGGAATGAGCAGTTCTTC. Translation gives CARGSVDRRNEQFF. Together with reference TRBV2 and TRBJ2-1, the CDR3 gives the full variable domain: EPEVTQTPSHQVTQMGQEVILRCVPISNHLYFYWYRQILGQKVEFLVSFYNNEISEKSEIFDDQFSVERPDGSNFTLKIRSTKLEDSAMYFCARGSVDRRNEQFFGPGTRLTVL.

CDR3 loop: CSVEDRSSAYEQYF. The DNA for the CDR3 is TGCAGCGTTGAAGACAGGTCTTCCGCCTACGAGCAGTACTTC. The chain has TRBV29-1 and TRBJ2-7; no definite D call. V lost 0 bases to trimming and J lost 2 bases, with 11 bases between them. Per germline, CDR1 SQVTM and CDR2 ANQGSEA. CDR3 length: 14 residues.

This clonotype has more than one count but fewer than ten. V gene TRBV6-1 combines with J gene TRBJ1-2; the D gene is possibly TRBD1 (6 bases). Trimming cost V 5 bases and J 2 bases, with 15 bases left between them. Germline loops: CDR1 MNHNS, CDR2 SASEGT. This CDR3 has 15 residues. DNA for the CDR3: TGTGCCAGCAGTCAACAGGGACGGTGGAACTATGGCTACACCTTC. It codes for CASSQQGRWNYGYTF.

This clonotype was detected ten times or more. The CDR3 loop reads CASKAGGPPEQFF. The CDR3 DNA follows: TGTGCCAGCAAAGCGGGGGGTCCTCCTGAGCAGTTCTTC. The chain is built from TRBV12-3 or TRBV12-4 and TRBJ2-1, with TRBD2 matching 9 bases. There are 13 residues in the CDR3. The V and J ends lost 7 bases and 9 bases, in that order; junction bases with no gene match: 7.

This clonotype occurred a few times. V and J are TRBV12-3 or TRBV12-4 and TRBJ1-1; tentative D call: TRBD1 (5 bases). This CDR3 is built from 15 residues. V dropped 3 bases and J dropped 4 bases, with 15 bases sitting between them. CDR3 sequence reads: CASSFGGSLGTEAFF. As DNA, the CDR3 is TGTGCCAGCAGTTTCGGGGGGAGTCTGGGCACTGAAGCTTTCTTT.

This clonotype came up a few times. The rearrangement uses TRBV28 and TRBJ2-7, with 8 nucleotides matching TRBD1. Germline values: CDR1 MDHEN, CDR2 SYDVKM. Germline trimming cut 3 bases from V and 5 bases from J; bases unmatched to any gene: 6. The length of the CDR3 is 14 residues. Here the CDR3 DNA reads TGTGCCAGCAGTTTCCGGGACAGGCTCCACGAGCAGTACTTC. Its translation is CASSFRDRLHEQYF. Variable domain in full (rest from reference TRBV28 and TRBJ2-7): DVKVTQSSRYLVKRTGEKVFLECVQDMDHENMFWYRQDPGLGLRLIYFSYDVKMKEKGDIPEGYSVSREKKERFSLILESASTNQTSMYLCASSFRDRLHEQYFGPGTRLTVT.

J is TRBJ1-2 and V is TRBV4-2, with a tentative D call TRBD1 (5 bases). The ends were cut back, 4 bases at V and 8 bases at J, with 17 bases in the middle. Germline V gene data show CDR1 as LGHNA and CDR2 as YNFKEQ. The CDR3 loop spans 14 amino acids. The CDR3 protein is CASSRNTGADGYTF. For the CDR3, the DNA is TGTGCCAGCAGCCGTAACACCGGGGCAGACGGCTACACCTTC.

The rearrangement uses TRBV20-1 and TRBJ2-3; D ambiguous. V lost 4 bases and J lost 2, with 1 base in between. The CDR3 has 10 amino acids. Germline loops: CDR1 DFQATT, CDR2 SNEGSKA (reference sequence). CDR3 protein: CSAITDTQYF. The CDR3 DNA sequence: TGCAGTGCTATCACAGATACGCAGTATTTT.

The rearrangement links TRBV5-1 to TRBJ2-3; D gene unclear. Germline V gene sequence: CDR1 SGHRS, CDR2 YFSETQ. The CDR3 has 15 residues. With 3 bases removed from V and 4 bases from J, the gap between germline ends came to 15 bases. The CDR3 sequence is CASSSRATDPDTQYF. In nucleotides, the CDR3 is TGCGCCAGCAGCTCAAGGGCCACAGACCCAGATACGCAGTATTTT.

V usage is TRBV4-1 and J usage is TRBJ2-1, with 8 nucleotides matching TRBD2. CDR3 length: 18 residues. V was pared by 3 bases and J by 0 bases, with 10 bases of the junction left unmatched. The V gene's germline CDR1 is MGHRA and CDR2 YSYEKL. The CDR3 loop reads CASSQVASGFSSYNEQFF. The CDR3 DNA reads as TGCGCCAGCAGCCAGGTGGCTAGCGGGTTTAGCTCCTACAATGAGCAGTTCTTC.

This chain uses TRBV28 with TRBJ1-2; possibly TRBD1 for D (6 bases). This CDR3 has 13 residues. Germline loops: CDR1 MDHEN, CDR2 SYDVKM. V lost 4 bases and J 4 bases, leaving 10 bases between the germline ends. The CDR3 DNA is TGTGCCAGCAGTTCGGGACACGTCTATGGCTACACCTTC. Amino acid sequence: CASSSGHVYGYTF.

This clonotype was counted only a few times. The V gene is TRBV2, the J gene TRBJ2-2, with D uncertain. Looked up from germline, CDR1 is SNHLY and CDR2 is FYNNEI. Between the trimmed V and J ends, which lost 3 bases and 10 bases, there was a span of 12 bases. The length of the CDR3 is 13 residues. The CDR3 spells CASSDGPPLELFF. The DNA for the CDR3 is TGTGCCAGCAGTGATGGACCCCCATTGGAGCTGTTTTTT. Using reference TRBV2 and TRBJ2-2 for the parts outside the CDR3, the full variable domain is EPEVTQTPSHQVTQMGQEVILRCVPISNHLYFYWYRQILGQKVEFLVSFYNNEISEKSEIFDDQFSVERPDGSNFTLKIRSTKLEDSAMYFCASSDGPPLELFFGEGSRLTVL.

The genes are TRBV20-1 and TRBJ1-2, with D perhaps TRBD1 (5 bases). V lost 3 bases, J lost 0 bases, and 11 bases lay in between. Per germline, CDR1 DFQATT and CDR2 SNEGSKA (reference sequence). This CDR3 has 14 amino acids. The chain's CDR3 is CSARPGLANYGYTF. Here the CDR3 DNA reads TGCAGTGCTAGGCCAGGGTTAGCTAACTATGGCTACACCTTC.